The next 32 T cell receptor beta chains were all read from a single sample in a study of shared clonotypes between healthy human individuals (TCRdb year 2020). Libraries came from the immunoSEQ multiplex PCR assay. As stored in TCRdb, this immuneACCESS dataset retains in-frame rearrangements with V and J assigned. A fraction of the clones does not appear; measured against another copy, unresolved V genes explain less than half of the discrepancy, and the remainder lacks a known reason. For this sample the table gives roughly 2.6 million clones, of which approximately 92% were detected only once. Around 0.14% of the sample is held by the ten biggest clonotypes. What was sequenced was naive CD4+ T cells sorted from blood. Reading the label with the study, this specimen's cell subset or site is: CD45RA+ positively selected. These receptors were obtained from a man younger than 35 in good health.

This chain connects TRBV7-8 to TRBJ1-2; TRBD1 aligns across 8 bases. The CDR3 consists of 16 residues. V gave up 1 base and J gave up 2 bases; unmatched junction bases: 6. CDR1 is SGHVS, CDR2 FQNEAQ, per germline. The CDR3 DNA reads as TGTGCCAGCAGCTTAGAGTCGGACAGGGTAAACTATGGCTACACCTTC. As protein: CASSLESDRVNYGYTF.

The genes are TRBV19 and TRBJ2-2; TRBD2 matches at 9 bases. Germline assignment: CDR1 LNHDA and CDR2 SQIVND (reference sequence). V lost 3 bases to trimming and J lost 7 bases; unmatched junction nucleotides: 9. This CDR3 spans 16 amino acids. The chain's CDR3 is CASSIISGSWGGELFF. The CDR3 DNA sequence: TGTGCCAGTAGTATTATTAGCGGGAGCTGGGGCGGGGAGCTGTTTTTT.

CDR3 in amino acids: CASSAGGGKFYGYTF. The CDR3 DNA is TGTGCCAGTAGTGCCGGCGGGGGAAAATTCTATGGCTACACCTTC. J is TRBJ1-2 and V is TRBV19; D is perhaps TRBD1 (5 bases). Per the germline V gene, CDR1 is LNHDA and CDR2 is SQIVND (reference sequence). This CDR3 is 15 amino acids long. The V gene lost 5 bases and the J gene lost 4 bases, with 17 bases spanning the gap. Based on the CDR3 plus reference TRBV19 and TRBJ1-2, the full variable domain is DGGITQSPKYLFRKEGQNVTLSCEQNLNHDAMYWYRQDPGQGLRLIYYSQIVNDFQKGDIAEGYSVSREKKESFPLTVTSAQKNPTAFYLCASSAGGGKFYGYTFGSGTRLTVV.

V gene TRBV6-1 combines with J gene TRBJ2-7; 8 bases match TRBD1. The junction had 7 bases not matched to a gene; V was cut back by 8 bases and J by 1 base. CDR1 MNHNS and CDR2 SASEGT come from the germline V gene. This CDR3 region has 14 residues. The CDR3 DNA reads as TGTGCCAGCCTTGGGACAGGTCGATCCTACGAGCAGTACTTC. It encodes CASLGTGRSYEQYF.

The V gene is TRBV27, the J gene TRBJ1-6, with 7 positions matching TRBD1. Germline-derived CDR1 and CDR2 are MNHEY and SMNVEV (reference sequence). V trimming: 4 bases; J trimming: 7 bases; junction bases outside the gene matches: 7. The CDR3 extends over 15 amino acids. This CDR3 is CASSYSGTENSPLHF. The CDR3 DNA is TGTGCCAGCAGTTATTCCGGGACAGAGAATTCACCCCTCCACTTT.

In its sample, this clone was seen once. This sequence joins TRBV9 and TRBJ2-3, with 8 bases lining up with TRBD2. This CDR3 spans 18 amino acids. CDR1 and CDR2 from the germline V gene are SGDLS and YYNGEE. V was clipped by 2 bases and J by 0 bases; unmatched bases: 11. Written as DNA, the CDR3 is TGTGCCAGCAGCGTCTCGTTCCCGGGACTAGGCAGCACAGATACGCAGTATTTT. It yields the protein CASSVSFPGLGSTDTQYF.

The chain couples TRBV28 to TRBJ2-2; weak D call: TRBD1 (6 bases). The CDR3 runs 16 residues. Germline V gene sequence: CDR1 MDHEN, CDR2 SYDVKM. V was cut by 7 bases and J by 1 base, with 16 bases left in between. CDR3 residues: CASNPRGLWNTGELFF. CDR3 DNA sequence: TGTGCCAGCAACCCGAGGGGGTTGTGGAACACCGGGGAGCTGTTTTTT.

A single count supports this clone. The chain links TRBV4-3 to TRBJ2-3; 9 nucleotides line up with TRBD1. J gave up 2 bases and V 6 bases, and 6 bases lay outside the gene matches. CDR1 and CDR2 (germline): LGHNA, YSLEER. The CDR3 is 15 amino acids. For the CDR3, the DNA is TGCGCCAGCAGGAAACAGGGGGCCGTCACAGATACGCAGTATTTT. Translated, it gives CASRKQGAVTDTQYF.

The chain carries TRBV5-4 and TRBJ2-5; weak D call: TRBD1 (6 bases). This CDR3 spans 18 amino acids. Germline CDR1 reads SGHNT; CDR2 reads YYREEE (reference sequence). V lost 4 bases to trimming and J lost 5 bases, with 27 bases between them. CDR3 coding DNA: TGTGCCAGCAGCACAGAGGCCGGGACAACCGGACCGGTGGAGACCCAGTACTTC. Protein sequence: CASSTEAGTTGPVETQYF.

The chain links TRBV30 to TRBJ1-4; a weak D match, TRBD1 (6 bases). This CDR3 region has 17 residues. The germline V gene has CDR1 GTSNPN and CDR2 SVGIG (reference sequence). The V gene lost 3 bases and the J gene lost 1 base, with 18 bases spanning the gap. CDR3 DNA sequence: TGTGCCTGGAGCGAGATCGGGGGGCGCGGAACTAATGAAAAACTGTTTTTT. This encodes CAWSEIGGRGTNEKLFF.

The rearrangement joins TRBV6-6 to TRBJ2-7; D not resolved. Germline assignment: CDR1 MNHNY and CDR2 SVGAGI (reference sequence). The CDR3 is 13 residues long. V lost 5 bases to trimming and J lost 0 bases, with 8 bases between them. CDR3 sequence: CASSLGNSYEQYF. The CDR3 DNA follows: TGTGCCAGCAGTCTGGGGAACTCCTACGAGCAGTACTTC.

The chain joins TRBV28 to TRBJ1-1; TRBD1 matches at 8 bases. There are 15 residues in the CDR3. Germline CDR1 reads MDHEN; CDR2 reads SYDVKM. The junction had 7 bases not matched to a gene; V was cut back by 5 bases and J by 2 bases. DNA for the CDR3: TGTGCCAGCAGTCAGACGGGACAGGTAAACACTGAAGCTTTCTTT. Amino acid sequence: CASSQTGQVNTEAFF. Full variable domain (outside the CDR3, taken from reference TRBV28 and TRBJ1-1): DVKVTQSSRYLVKRTGEKVFLECVQDMDHENMFWYRQDPGLGLRLIYFSYDVKMKEKGDIPEGYSVSREKKERFSLILESASTNQTSMYLCASSQTGQVNTEAFFGQGTRLTVV.

The V gene is TRBV2, the J gene TRBJ2-5; no definite D call. This CDR3 has 12 residues. Germline CDR1 and CDR2: SNHLY and FYNNEI. V lost 6 bases, J lost 3 bases, and 8 bases lay in between. CDR3 bases: TGTGCCAGCAGATCCAACGAAGAGACCCAGTACTTC. Encoded protein: CASRSNEETQYF. Filled out from reference TRBV2 and TRBJ2-5, the complete variable domain reads EPEVTQTPSHQVTQMGQEVILRCVPISNHLYFYWYRQILGQKVEFLVSFYNNEISEKSEIFDDQFSVERPDGSNFTLKIRSTKLEDSAMYFCASRSNEETQYFGPGTRLLVL.

V gene TRBV11-2 combines with J gene TRBJ1-3; a weak D match, TRBD1 (5 bases). The germline V gene encodes CDR1 SGHAT and CDR2 FQNNGV. The CDR3 has 16 residues. The V and J ends lost 5 bases and 0 bases respectively, with 14 bases between them. CDR3 nucleotides: TGTGCCAGCAGCGCGCGGGACTTTAGCTCTGGAAACACCATATATTTT. This gives the protein CASSARDFSSGNTIYF. Together with reference TRBV11-2 and TRBJ1-3, the CDR3 gives the full variable domain: EAGVAQSPRYKIIEKRQSVAFWCNPISGHATLYWYQQILGQGPKLLIQFQNNGVVDDSQLPKDRFSAERLKGVDSTLKIQPAKLEDSAVYLCASSARDFSSGNTIYFGEGSWLTVV.

The chain carries TRBV2 and TRBJ2-7, with 10 nucleotides matching TRBD2. This CDR3 is 13 amino acids long. Germline-derived CDR1 and CDR2 are SNHLY and FYNNEI. V lost 6 bases, J lost 4 bases, and 3 bases stayed unmatched. The CDR3: CASRASGSYEQYF. The CDR3 bases are TGTGCCAGCAGAGCTAGCGGGAGTTACGAGCAGTACTTC.

The chain couples TRBV6-1 to TRBJ1-2; TRBD1 is a possible D gene (5 bases). The CDR3 totals 13 residues. From germline, CDR1 is MNHNS and CDR2 SASEGT. V was cut by 4 bases and J by 2 bases, with 8 bases left in between. CDR3 coding DNA: TGTGCCAGCAGTGGAGGGACCAACTATGGCTACACCTTC. It encodes CASSGGTNYGYTF.

The chain carries TRBV6-5 and TRBJ2-5; D perhaps matches TRBD2 (5 bases). V dropped 6 bases and J dropped 5 bases, with 10 bases sitting between them. The V gene's germline CDR1 is MNHEY and CDR2 SVGAGI. CDR3 length: 12 amino acids. CDR3 amino acids: CASRADSETQYF. The DNA of the CDR3 is TGTGCCAGCAGAGCGGACTCCGAGACCCAGTACTTC.

In DNA, the CDR3 is TGTGCCATCAGCGGAAGCGGGAGGGGGGCCGGGGAGCTGTTTTTT. Protein product: CAISGSGRGAGELFF. The gene calls are TRBV10-3 and TRBJ2-2; 10 bases are shared with TRBD2. J was trimmed by 6 bases and V by 6 bases; bases with no gene match: 7. Per the germline V gene, CDR1 is ENHRY and CDR2 is SYGVKD. The CDR3 contains 15 residues.

V gene TRBV6-6 combines with J gene TRBJ2-7; D tentatively fits TRBD1 or TRBD2 (5 bases each). Germline values: CDR1 MNHNY, CDR2 SVGAGI (reference sequence). V shed 5 bases and J shed 0 bases, with 17 bases lying between them. The CDR3 has 16 residues. In DNA, the CDR3 is TGTGCCAGCAGTGCCCCTCGGGGCAGGAGCTCCTACGAGCAGTACTTC. Its translation: CASSAPRGRSSYEQYF.

V is TRBV6-1 and J is TRBJ2-3; D might be TRBD1 (6 bases). The CDR3 has 12 residues. CDR1 is MNHNS, CDR2 SASEGT, per germline. The V end lost 8 bases, the J end lost 5 bases, and 11 bases lay between the germline ends. The CDR3 reads CASQGSGDTQYF. DNA for the CDR3: TGTGCCAGCCAGGGGTCGGGAGATACGCAGTATTTT.

This clone was seen just once. V gene TRBV7-8 combines with J gene TRBJ1-2; no clear D. V shed 1 base and J shed 4 bases, with 10 bases lying between them. The CDR3 runs to 14 residues. Looked up from germline, CDR1 is SGHVS and CDR2 is FQNEAQ. The CDR3 reads CASSLDTARYGYTF. DNA of the CDR3: TGTGCCAGCAGCTTAGATACAGCCCGCTATGGCTACACCTTC.

To note about this clone: One end of the junction is discordant with germline, which a read error may explain. The chain uses TRBV27 and TRBJ1-1; D remains unclear. CDR3 length: 14 residues. Germline V gene lookup returns CDR1 MNHEY and CDR2 SMNVEV (reference sequence). The CDR3 spells CASSLSLWNTEAFF. The CDR3 bases are TGTGCCAGCAGCTTATCTCTTTGGAACACTGAAGCTTTCTTT.

CDR3 sequence: CASSIPGQGKVDTQYF. CDR3 bases: TGTGCCAGCAGCATCCCGGGACAGGGAAAGGTAGATACGCAGTATTTT. The V gene is TRBV5-6, the J gene TRBJ2-3; 9 nucleotides match TRBD1. The CDR3 length is 16 residues. CDR1 and CDR2 from the germline V gene are SGHDT and YYEEEE. V gave up 4 bases and J gave up 5 bases; unmatched junction bases: 11.

Regarding this clone: Other nucleotide sequences in the sample specify the same CDR3. This rearrangement joins TRBV7-2 to TRBJ1-2; 7 bases align to TRBD1. The CDR3 length is 14 residues. Germline V CDR1 and CDR2: SGHTA, FQGNSA. V was pared by 2 bases and J by 2 bases, with 2 bases of the junction left unmatched. The CDR3 sequence is CASSLRQGNYGYTF. The CDR3 nucleotides read TGTGCCAGCAGCTTAAGACAGGGAAACTATGGCTACACCTTC.

The genes are TRBV4-3 and TRBJ2-7; D is possibly TRBD1 (6 bases). The CDR3 has 17 amino acids. Trimming removed 0 bases from V and 0 bases from J, with 15 bases in between. Per the germline V gene, CDR1 is LGHNA and CDR2 is YSLEER. For the CDR3, the DNA is TGCGCCAGCAGCCAAGAGGGGGCGGGTGGGGGCTCCTACGAGCAGTACTTC. It is translated as CASSQEGAGGGSYEQYF.

The V call is TRBV1, the J call TRBJ2-7. TRBV1 is listed as a pseudogene. This CDR3 has 15 amino acids. CDR3 amino acids: CTSSQVPESAPEQYF. CDR3 DNA sequence: TGCACCAGCAGCCAAGTTCCAGAATCGGCGCCCGAGCAGTACTTC.

J is TRBJ2-3 and V is TRBV11-2; no firm D call. V shed 1 base and J shed 2 bases, with 13 bases lying between them. This CDR3 spans 16 amino acids. Per the germline V gene, CDR1 is SGHAT and CDR2 is FQNNGV. CDR3 nucleotides: TGTGCCAGCAGCTTAGTCCGGCGTCTCTACACAGATACGCAGTATTTT. This sequence encodes CASSLVRRLYTDTQYF.

Comments on this clone: Other DNA sequences of this sample code for an identical CDR3. This chain uses TRBV7-8 with TRBJ2-3; TRBD2 matches 7 bases. Germline-derived CDR1 and CDR2 are SGHVS and FQNEAQ. Unmatched junction bases numbered 4, after V lost 3 bases and J lost 1 base. The CDR3 loop spans 15 amino acids. The CDR3 region has the DNA TGTGCCAGCAGCTTCCGACTAGCAGGCACAGATACGCAGTATTTT. Amino acids: CASSFRLAGTDTQYF.

This clone was detected once. The J gene is TRBJ1-2, the V gene TRBV5-4; tentatively, D is TRBD1 (5 bases). Trimming cost V 4 bases and J 3 bases, with 16 bases left between them. CDR3 length: 15 amino acids. The V gene's germline CDR1 is SGHNT and CDR2 YYREEE (reference sequence). Written as DNA, the CDR3 is TGTGCCAGCAGCGCCTACTCAGGGAAAGACTATGGCTACACCTTC. Amino acid sequence: CASSAYSGKDYGYTF.

A few counts support this clone. CDR3 loop: CASNRGSMNTEAFF. CDR3 DNA sequence: TGCGCCAGCAATAGGGGCAGTATGAACACTGAAGCTTTCTTT. The rearrangement links TRBV10-2 to TRBJ1-1; D might be TRBD1 (5 bases). Germline CDR1 is WSHSY and CDR2 is SAAADI. Trimming took 7 bases from V and 0 from J, leaving 12 bases between them. This CDR3 has 14 residues.

This clone was seen more than once but under ten times. One junction end does not reproduce the germline sequence, and a read error may be involved. CDR3 residues: CASSLALGRGRETQYF. The CDR3 bases are TGTGCTAGCAGCTTAGCGCTTGGACGGGGAAGGGAGACCCAGTACTTC. This chain connects TRBV7-7 to TRBJ2-5, with D possibly matching TRBD2 (5 bases). The CDR3 has 16 amino acids. CDR1 and CDR2 from the germline V gene are SSHAT and FNYEAQ (reference sequence).

V is TRBV19 and J is TRBJ2-2; a weak D match, TRBD1 (5 bases). V lost 6 bases and J lost 1, with 15 bases in between. The CDR3 consists of 16 residues. Germline V gene data show CDR1 as LNHDA and CDR2 as SQIVND (reference sequence). For the CDR3, the DNA is TGTGCCAGTAGCCCTCCAAGGACAAAGAACACCGGGGAGCTGTTTTTT. This codes for CASSPPRTKNTGELFF. The full variable domain, its missing parts supplied by reference TRBV19 and TRBJ2-2, is DGGITQSPKYLFRKEGQNVTLSCEQNLNHDAMYWYRQDPGQGLRLIYYSQIVNDFQKGDIAEGYSVSREKKESFPLTVTSAQKNPTAFYLCASSPPRTKNTGELFFGEGSRLTVL.